In this sample, the clone carrying this TCR beta chain turned up once. The sample originates from a study of shared clonotypes between healthy human individuals. The CDR3 is made up of 16 amino acids. From germline, CDR1 is KGHSH and CDR2 LQKENI. The V segment lost 2 bases and the J segment 0 bases; nucleotides outside the gene matches: 3. Some clones are missing from TCRdb's copy, which holds only in-frame ones; the method was immunoSEQ multiplex PCR. The repertoire consists of over 2 million clones, with 95% occurring once and the leading ten covering more than 0.1%. This clonotype originated in a man aged 18 to 30 in good health. Sequencing was carried out using naive CD4+ T cells sorted from blood. Subset denoted: CD45RA+ positively selected. This chain links TRBV18 with TRBJ2-2, with 7 nucleotides matching TRBD1. The CDR3 protein is CASSPRGQANTGELFF. The CDR3 DNA is TGTGCCAGCTCACCAAGGGGGCAGGCGAACACCGGGGAGCTGTTTTTT.